This T cell receptor beta chain was captured in a study of vaccination and CD4 T cells after COVID-19. Study overall: As their vaccination, participants received two doses of either BNT162b2 or mRNA-1273 vaccine. Findings of the study overall: Spike mono-reactivity was evident in 304 of the 307 vaccine-specific clones derived from convalescent patients.

Specified treatment: approximately 11-day PBMC culture with coronavirus spike peptide pools or control peptides (ViraFEST assay). The unexposed donor's CD4+ T cells were collected before the COVID-19 pandemic (2011-2018). After expanding antigen-specific T cells with peptide pools, ViraFEST sequenced their TCRs. CD4+ T cells that had been cultured provided DNA sequenced with the Oncomine TCR Beta short-read assay. TCRdb re-derived calls from the PCR reads in MiXCR, one entry per CDR3 protein. Here the sample spans 4,600 or so distinct CDR3 sequences, around 50% being singletons. Turning to this clonotype: Its cognate antigen is unknown.

The clonotype comes from a human donor in good health. The sequenced material came from CD4+ T cells from blood, cultured in vitro.

The CDR3 DNA is TGTGCCAGCAGAATCCGGGCTAGCGGGAGGGGCAATGAGCAGTTCTTC. Its translation is CASRIRASGRGNEQFF. V is TRBV6-2 or TRBV6-3 and J is TRBJ2-1; 12 positions match TRBD2. V shed 6 bases and J 6 bases; nucleotides not matched to a gene: 9. The germline V gene has CDR1 MNHEY and CDR2 SVGEGT. The CDR3 consists of 16 residues.